This T cell receptor beta chain is drawn from a study of blood T cell repertoires in COVID-19. Whole-study context: Donors in the United States, Italy and Spain gave samples during acute or convalescent COVID-19.

With V trimmed by 4 bases and J by 6 bases, 6 bases remained unmatched. Germline CDR1 SEHNR, CDR2 FQNEAQ (reference sequence). This CDR3 contains 14 residues. Per the authors' pipeline: Reference gene primer amplification yielded estimated nucleated cell counts. The table came from immunoSEQ multiplex PCR; TCRdb's copy has only in-frame clones and leaves some out. V, J and clone size are taken as reported in that table, and D and trimming were inferred from the DNA itself. The table lists more than 90,000 clones, approximately 87% of them singletons. This TCR was recovered from a woman in her 30s with acute or convalescent COVID-19. The material sequenced was peripheral blood. The chain recombines TRBV7-9 with TRBJ2-7, with 10 bases aligning to TRBD1. The CDR3 nucleotides are TGTGCCAGCAGCTCTTCTGGGACAGGGGCCGAGCAGTACTTC. Amino acid sequence: CASSSSGTGAEQYF.